Described below is a single TCR beta chain sequence and its context. Its antigen is still unknown. J gave up 0 bases and V 4 bases, and 4 bases lay outside the gene matches. In germline, CDR1 is SGHRS, CDR2 YFSETQ. The CDR3 has 15 residues. Healthy HIV-negative adults with no recent acute infections or vaccinations were recruited as donors. The split of CD4+ cells yielded CD45RA+ naive and CD45RA-negative memory subsets. The sample originates from a study of shared clonotypes between healthy human individuals. Method: immunoSEQ multiplex PCR; TCRdb's copy keeps in-frame clones and lacks some. The table shows roughly 1,000,000 clones, with 78% occurring only once. Regarding the study as a whole: Larger estimated richness was generally recorded for naive subsets relative to memory subsets.

This TCR was sampled from a man between 18 and 29 years old in good health. Some clones in this sample may be carry-over from other donors' samples. The genes are TRBV5-1 and TRBJ2-1; 7 bases fit TRBD1. What was sequenced was memory CD4+ T cells from PBMCs. Subset: CD45RA-negative fraction. The CDR3 bases are TGCGCCAGCAGCGGACAGGCGAGCTCCTACAATGAGCAGTTCTTC. Its protein product is CASSGQASSYNEQFF.